Shown below are 9 T cell receptor beta chains from a single sample sequenced in a study of cytomegalovirus exposure and HLA in healthy donors. In the PCR, 60 Vbeta and 13 Jbeta primers were used. The table came from immunoSEQ multiplex PCR; TCRdb's copy has only in-frame clones and leaves some out. Of over 60,000 clones listed, about 80% are singletons. Sequencing was carried out using PBMCs. All receptors come from a man between 18 and 35 years old in good health and CMV-seronegative.

This chain joins TRBV28 and TRBJ1-1, with 9 bases matching TRBD1. The ends lost 6 bases at V and 2 bases at J; junction bases unmatched: 16. Germline V CDR1 and CDR2: MDHEN, SYDVKM. The CDR3 is made up of 18 amino acids. CDR3 region: CASSPKRDRVLLNTEAFF. The CDR3 nucleotides read TGTGCCAGCAGCCCAAAACGGGACAGGGTTTTGCTCAACACTGAAGCTTTCTTT.

This chain connects TRBV10-2 to TRBJ2-2; D may be TRBD2 (6 bases). The V and J ends lost 6 bases and 1 base respectively, with 15 bases between them. The length of the CDR3 is 16 residues. Germline CDR1 is WSHSY and CDR2 is SAAADI. CDR3 amino acids: CASRGPPSENTGELFF. CDR3 coding DNA: TGCGCCAGCAGGGGCCCCCCTAGCGAGAACACCGGGGAGCTGTTTTTT.

The chain carries TRBV30 and TRBJ2-3; 8 positions agree with TRBD1. The V segment lost 5 bases and the J segment 4 bases; nucleotides outside the gene matches: 5. The CDR3 has 13 amino acids. Germline V gives CDR1 GTSNPN, CDR2 SVGIG (reference sequence). DNA of the CDR3: TGTGCCTGGGCGGCAGGGGGCGCAGATACGCAGTATTTT. Translation gives CAWAAGGADTQYF.

This chain uses TRBV30 with TRBJ1-1; a possible D gene is TRBD1 (5 bases). With 0 bases removed from V and 1 base from J, the gap between germline ends came to 12 bases. The CDR3 has 15 residues. Germline lookup yields CDR1 GTSNPN and CDR2 SVGIG (reference sequence). Here the CDR3 reads CAWSVELGGNTEAFF. The CDR3, as DNA: TGTGCCTGGAGTGTCGAGCTGGGGGGGAACACTGAAGCTTTCTTT.

The V gene is TRBV4-2, the J gene TRBJ2-5; 8 positions match TRBD2. CDR3 length: 17 residues. V lost 1 base to trimming and J lost 2 bases; unmatched junction nucleotides: 9. Germline CDR1 is LGHNA and CDR2 is YNFKEQ. The CDR3 bases are TGTGCCAGCAGCCAAGGGGGGGGCGGGGGGACGCAAGAGACCCAGTACTTC. Translating it yields CASSQGGGGGTQETQYF.

The V gene is TRBV19, the J gene TRBJ2-1, with 10 bases lining up with TRBD1. There are 15 residues in the CDR3. Germline CDR1 is LNHDA and CDR2 is SQIVND (reference sequence). V lost 0 bases, J lost 8 bases, and 4 bases stayed unmatched. The CDR3 reads CASSIEDRGYDEQFF. The DNA for the CDR3 is TGTGCCAGTAGTATAGAGGACAGGGGGTACGATGAGCAGTTCTTC.

This clone was counted a few times. The rearrangement uses TRBV6-5 and TRBJ1-6; the D gene is possibly TRBD1 (5 bases). Between the trimmed V and J ends, which lost 0 bases and 7 bases, there was a span of 10 bases. The germline V gene has CDR1 MNHEY and CDR2 SVGAGI. CDR3 length equals 15 residues. This CDR3 reads CASSYSWGLNSPLHF. CDR3 DNA sequence: TGTGCCAGCAGTTACTCGTGGGGCTTGAATTCACCCCTCCACTTT.

In nucleotides, the CDR3 is TGTGCTAGTGGGCCGGGACAGGGGGCCTATGAGCAGTTCTTC. Its translation is CASGPGQGAYEQFF. This chain uses TRBV12-5 with TRBJ2-1; 12 nucleotides line up with TRBD1. CDR3 size: 14 residues. V shed 6 bases, J shed 8 bases, and the junction held 5 bases outside the gene matches. Germline-derived CDR1 and CDR2 are LGHNT and FRNRAP.

The rearrangement links TRBV27 to TRBJ1-1; D is uncertain. Trimming took 9 bases from V and 1 from J, leaving 9 bases between them. This CDR3 is 12 amino acids long. Germline CDR1 reads MNHEY; CDR2 reads SMNVEV (reference sequence). The CDR3 region is CASGRWNTEAFF. The DNA for the CDR3 is TGTGCCAGTGGCAGGTGGAACACTGAAGCTTTCTTT.